This TCR beta chain was profiled in a study of blood T cell repertoires in COVID-19. Overall study context: PBMCs, B-cell-depleted T cells, or T cells were the source of the cDNA or gDNA that made up the material.

The protocol was immunoSEQ multiplex PCR, while the TCRdb copy is restricted to in-frame clones and leaves out a portion. The top ten clones hold 17% of a sample with about 97,000 clones, about 90% of them seen once. With 8 bases removed from V and 5 bases from J, the gap between germline ends came to 19 bases. The CDR3 extends over 14 amino acids. Per the germline V gene, CDR1 is LNHDA and CDR2 is SQIVND (reference sequence). The sequencing input was peripheral blood. This chain joins TRBV19 and TRBJ2-7; weak D call: TRBD1 (7 bases). The receptor comes from a man aged 50 to 60 with acute or convalescent COVID-19. The CDR3 protein is CASSGRGTVHEQYF. In DNA, the CDR3 is TGTGCCAGTTCCGGCCGCGGGACAGTCCACGAGCAGTACTTC.